The T cell receptor beta chain described here comes from a study of cytomegalovirus exposure and HLA in healthy donors. Study findings and constraints: Per published reports, the classifier diagnosed cytomegalovirus status with high specificity and sensitivity. The finding came from a later analysis; first-cohort TCR clusters tended to co-occur in the 130 or so validation repertoires. Most sequenced TCRs were rare (though some public TCRs occurred in many donors). TCR beta chains numbering more than 150 were designated cytomegalovirus-associated.

Losses at the gene ends were 7 bases for V and 5 bases for J; bases not matched to a gene: 9. Germline V CDR1 and CDR2: MDHEN, SYDVKM. The CDR3 consists of 14 residues. The assay was immunoSEQ multiplex PCR, and TCRdb's table has in-frame clones only and misses some. The top ten hold roughly 3% of the sample, which has around 260,000 clones, less than 95% seen once. Concerning this clone: Its antigen is still unknown.

The sequencing sample was made of PBMCs. This TCR was recovered from a woman aged 30 to 39 in good health and CMV-seronegative. The V gene is TRBV28, the J gene TRBJ1-1; 8 positions agree with TRBD1. CDR3: CASTMDRANTEAFF. DNA for the CDR3: TGTGCCAGCACCATGGACAGGGCGAATACTGAAGCTTTCTTT.